The clone carrying this T cell receptor beta chain was counted at least ten times. Antigen specificity is unknown. The library was built from 400 ng RNA with molecular barcoded adaptors for alpha/delta and beta/gamma chains. Via MiXCR, TCRdb re-called the reads, giving one row per CDR3 protein. The sample shows approximately 61,000 distinct CDR3 sequences, roughly 19% of them seen only once. This entry belongs to a study of read filtering for tumor transcriptome and immune sequencing. Study-wide context: Among patients, 17 to 20 were male and about 15 female, aged 47 to 80 (mean about 71). Notes on the study in general: Compared with RNA-seq, IR-seq gave much higher clonotype depth and reliability.

This TCR came from a donor over 35 with multiple myeloma. What was sequenced was a population of CD138-negative cells sorted from bone marrow.

This chain's CDR3 is CSAERQSNGYTF. CDR3 bases: TGCAGCGCCGAGCGCCAGAGTAATGGCTACACCTTC. The chain employs TRBV29-1 and TRBJ1-2; no firm D call. CDR1 is SQVTM and CDR2 is ANQGSEA in the germline V gene. This CDR3 contains 12 residues. V was pared by 7 bases and J by 6 bases, with 15 bases between.